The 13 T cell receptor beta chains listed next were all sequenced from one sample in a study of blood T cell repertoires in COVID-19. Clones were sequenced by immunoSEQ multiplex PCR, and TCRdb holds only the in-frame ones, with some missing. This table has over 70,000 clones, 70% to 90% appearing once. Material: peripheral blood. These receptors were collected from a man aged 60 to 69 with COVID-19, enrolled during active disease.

As DNA, the CDR3 is TGCGCCAGCAGCCGCGACATGACAGAAGAGACCCAGTACTTC. Protein product: CASSRDMTEETQYF. J is TRBJ2-5 and V is TRBV5-1; TRBD1 might be the D (5 bases). With 4 bases removed from V and 3 bases from J, the gap between germline ends came to 13 bases. The CDR3 has 14 amino acids. Germline lookup yields CDR1 SGHRS and CDR2 YFSETQ. The complete variable domain, with remaining parts taken from reference TRBV5-1 and TRBJ2-5, reads KAGVTQTPRYLIKTRGQQVTLSCSPISGHRSVSWYQQTPGQGLQFLFEYFSETQRNKGNFPGRFSGRQFSNSRSEMNVSTLELGDSALYLCASSRDMTEETQYFGPGTRLLVL.

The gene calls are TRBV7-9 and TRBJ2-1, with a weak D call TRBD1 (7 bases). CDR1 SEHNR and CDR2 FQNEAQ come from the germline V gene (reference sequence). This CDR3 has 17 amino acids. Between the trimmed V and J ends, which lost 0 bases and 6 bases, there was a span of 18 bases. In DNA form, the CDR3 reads TGTGCCAGCAGCTTAGCTATCCTCCCAGGGGGAGGCAATGAGCAGTTCTTC. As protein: CASSLAILPGGGNEQFF. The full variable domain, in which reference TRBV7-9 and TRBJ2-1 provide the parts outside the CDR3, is DTGVSQNPRHKITKRGQNVTFRCDPISEHNRLYWYRQTLGQGPEFLTYFQNEAQLEKSRLLSDRFSAERPKGSFSTLEIQRTEQGDSAMYLCASSLAILPGGGNEQFFGPGTRLTVL.

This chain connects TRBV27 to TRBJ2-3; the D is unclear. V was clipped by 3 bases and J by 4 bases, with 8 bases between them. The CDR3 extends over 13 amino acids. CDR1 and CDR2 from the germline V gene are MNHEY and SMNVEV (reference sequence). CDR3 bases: TGTGCCAGCAGTTTGAACACCCCAGATACGCAGTATTTT. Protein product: CASSLNTPDTQYF.

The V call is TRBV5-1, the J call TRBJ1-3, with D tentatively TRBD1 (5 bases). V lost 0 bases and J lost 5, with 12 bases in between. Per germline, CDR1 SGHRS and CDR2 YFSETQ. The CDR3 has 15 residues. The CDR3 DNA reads TGCGCCAGCAGCTTGGGCACAGGAGCTCGAAACACCATATATTTT. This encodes CASSLGTGARNTIYF. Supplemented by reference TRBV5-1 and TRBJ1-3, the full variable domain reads KAGVTQTPRYLIKTRGQQVTLSCSPISGHRSVSWYQQTPGQGLQFLFEYFSETQRNKGNFPGRFSGRQFSNSRSEMNVSTLELGDSALYLCASSLGTGARNTIYFGEGSWLTVV.

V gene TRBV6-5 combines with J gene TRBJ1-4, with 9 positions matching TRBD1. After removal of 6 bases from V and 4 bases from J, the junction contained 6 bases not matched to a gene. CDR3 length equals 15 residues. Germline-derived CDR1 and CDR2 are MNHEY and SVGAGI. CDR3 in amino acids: CASRVTGGGNEKLFF. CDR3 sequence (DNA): TGTGCCAGCAGAGTGACAGGGGGAGGTAATGAAAAACTGTTTTTT.

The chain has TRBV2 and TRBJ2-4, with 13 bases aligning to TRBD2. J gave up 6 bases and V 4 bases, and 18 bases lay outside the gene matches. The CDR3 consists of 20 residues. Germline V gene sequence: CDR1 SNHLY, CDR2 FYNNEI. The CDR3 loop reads CASSGGGRLAGGPRGNIQYF. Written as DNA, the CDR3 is TGTGCCAGCAGTGGGGGAGGGAGACTAGCGGGAGGACCTAGAGGAAACATTCAGTACTTC. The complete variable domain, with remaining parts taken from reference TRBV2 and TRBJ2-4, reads EPEVTQTPSHQVTQMGQEVILRCVPISNHLYFYWYRQILGQKVEFLVSFYNNEISEKSEIFDDQFSVERPDGSNFTLKIRSTKLEDSAMYFCASSGGGRLAGGPRGNIQYFGAGTRLSVL.

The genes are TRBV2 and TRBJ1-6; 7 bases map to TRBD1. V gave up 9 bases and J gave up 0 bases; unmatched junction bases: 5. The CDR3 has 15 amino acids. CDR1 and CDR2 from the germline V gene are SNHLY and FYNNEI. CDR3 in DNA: TGTGCCAGTGGGACAGATGCCTCCTATAATTCACCCCTCCACTTT. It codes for CASGTDASYNSPLHF. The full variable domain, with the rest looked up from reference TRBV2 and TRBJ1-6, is EPEVTQTPSHQVTQMGQEVILRCVPISNHLYFYWYRQILGQKVEFLVSFYNNEISEKSEIFDDQFSVERPDGSNFTLKIRSTKLEDSAMYFCASGTDASYNSPLHFGNGTRLTVT.

CDR3 sequence (DNA): TGTGCCAGCAGTTACCAGGGTTGGGCAGAGACCCAGTACTTC. This sequence encodes CASSYQGWAETQYF. This chain joins TRBV6-5 and TRBJ2-5; D is possibly TRBD1 (5 bases). This CDR3 spans 14 amino acids. Trimming pared 2 bases from V and 4 bases from J, leaving 11 bases between. From germline, CDR1 is MNHEY and CDR2 SVGAGI.

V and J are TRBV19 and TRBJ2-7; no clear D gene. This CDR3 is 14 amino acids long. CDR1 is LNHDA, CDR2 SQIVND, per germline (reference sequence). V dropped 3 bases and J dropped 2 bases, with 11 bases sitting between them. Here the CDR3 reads CASSIFAEPYEQYF. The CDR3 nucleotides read TGTGCCAGTAGTATCTTTGCGGAGCCCTACGAGCAGTACTTC.

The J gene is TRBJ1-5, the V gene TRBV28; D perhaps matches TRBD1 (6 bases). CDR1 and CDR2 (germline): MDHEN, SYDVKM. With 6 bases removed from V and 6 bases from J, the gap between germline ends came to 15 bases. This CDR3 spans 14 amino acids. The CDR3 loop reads CASSMGGGGQPQHF. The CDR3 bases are TGTGCCAGCAGCATGGGAGGGGGTGGTCAGCCCCAGCATTTT. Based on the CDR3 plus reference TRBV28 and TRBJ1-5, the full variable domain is DVKVTQSSRYLVKRTGEKVFLECVQDMDHENMFWYRQDPGLGLRLIYFSYDVKMKEKGDIPEGYSVSREKKERFSLILESASTNQTSMYLCASSMGGGGQPQHFGDGTRLSIL.

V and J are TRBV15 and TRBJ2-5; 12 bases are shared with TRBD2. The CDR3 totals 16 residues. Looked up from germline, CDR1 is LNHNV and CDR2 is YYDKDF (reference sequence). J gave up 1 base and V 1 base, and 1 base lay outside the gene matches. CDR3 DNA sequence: TGTGCCACCAGCAGAGGGACTAGCGGGGTCCAAGAGACCCAGTACTTC. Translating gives CATSRGTSGVQETQYF.

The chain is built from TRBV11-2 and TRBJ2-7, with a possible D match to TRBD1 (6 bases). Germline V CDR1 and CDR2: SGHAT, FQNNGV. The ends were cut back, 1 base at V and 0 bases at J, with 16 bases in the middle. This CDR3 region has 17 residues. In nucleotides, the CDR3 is TGTGCCAGCAGCTTAGGGGCCGACACCAGGGGCTCCTACGAGCAGTACTTC. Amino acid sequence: CASSLGADTRGSYEQYF.

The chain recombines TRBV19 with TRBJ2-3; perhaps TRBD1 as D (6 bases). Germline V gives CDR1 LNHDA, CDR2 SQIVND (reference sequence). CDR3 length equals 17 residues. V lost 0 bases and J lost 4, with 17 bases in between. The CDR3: CASSIDGPQGPADTQYF. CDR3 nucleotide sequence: TGTGCCAGTAGTATAGATGGCCCCCAGGGGCCAGCAGATACGCAGTATTTT.